A selection of T cell receptor beta chains follows, all from one sample in a study of OX40 agonist ivuxolimab in advanced cancers. Profiled with immunoSEQ multiplex PCR; TCRdb holds only in-frame clones, not every one. Here the sample spans tens of thousands of clones, approximately 85% being singletons. The input for sequencing was CD4+ or CD8+ T cells sorted from blood, taken in a trial of the OX40 agonist ivuxolimab. The origin of the receptors is an adult with an advanced solid tumor such as melanoma, head and neck, liver or kidney cancer. CDR3s include the opening cysteine and the closing phenylalanine or tryptophan. A D gene is named only where the DNA matches it firmly. Some rows have no size entry. The others give once, few or many, or a class for an expanded clone.

TRBD2 | 18 | - | TRBJ2-3 | TRBV28 | CASSSEGLAGVSTDTQYF | TGTGCCAGCAGTTCAGAGGGGCTAGCGGGAGTTTCCACAGATACGCAGTATTTT
- | 14 | few | TRBJ1-2 | TRBV7-9 | CASSLALSPSGYTF | TGTGCCAGCAGCTTAGCGCTTAGTCCATCTGGCTACACCTTC
- | 15 | - | TRBJ2-1 | TRBV2 | CASSVLRLSYNEQFF | TGTGCCAGCAGTGTTTTGAGGTTATCCTACAATGAGCAGTTCTTC
TRBD2 | 14 | - | TRBJ2-7 | TRBV13 | CASSSPGLAYEQYF | TGTGCCAGCAGCTCACCGGGACTAGCCTACGAGCAGTACTTC
- | 16 | - | TRBJ2-3 | TRBV27 | CASSRPGIISEDTQYF | TGTGCCAGCAGCCGCCCCGGGATCATATCCGAGGATACGCAGTATTTT
- | 13 | - | TRBJ1-2 | TRBV7-2 | CASSRRGLYGYTF | TGTGCCAGCAGCCGAAGGGGCCTCTATGGCTACACCTTC
- | 14 | - | TRBJ2-7 | TRBV27 | CASSQRQAAYEQYF | TGTGCCAGCAGTCAGAGACAGGCAGCCTACGAGCAGTACTTC
- | 14 | - | TRBJ1-2 | TRBV5-1 | CASSLEGYAYGYTF | TGCGCCAGCAGCTTGGAAGGGTATGCCTATGGCTACACCTTC
TRBD2 | 14 | - | TRBJ2-7 | TRBV6-1 | CASSESRGGYEQYF | TGTGCCAGCAGTGAATCACGGGGGGGCTACGAGCAGTACTTC
- | 14 | - | TRBJ2-3 | TRBV4-1 | CASSQGRFTDTQYF | TGCGCCAGCAGCCAAGGTAGATTCACAGATACGCAGTATTTT
- | 13 | - | TRBJ2-7 | TRBV19 | CASRESRSYEQYF | TGTGCCAGTAGAGAGTCCCGCTCCTACGAGCAGTACTTC
- | 14 | - | TRBJ1-2 | TRBV5-4 | CASSRGLENYGYTF | TGTGCCAGCAGCAGGGGACTTGAGAACTATGGCTACACCTTC
- | 15 | - | TRBJ2-7 | TRBV10-3 | CAISESGDHSYEQYF | TGTGCCATCAGTGAGTCAGGGGACCACTCCTACGAGCAGTACTTC
- | 15 | - | TRBJ1-5 | TRBV4-1 | CASSQGRWARQPQHF | TGCGCCAGCAGCCAAGGGAGGTGGGCACGGCAGCCCCAGCATTTT
- | 12 | - | TRBJ2-3 | TRBV18 | CASSPPADTQYF | TGTGCCAGCTCACCACCGGCAGATACGCAGTATTTT
- | 14 | - | TRBJ2-1 | TRBV30 | CAWSGHPTASEQFF | TGTGCCTGGAGTGGCCATCCTACGGCCAGTGAGCAGTTCTTC
TRBD2 | 16 | - | TRBJ2-1 | TRBV4-2 | CASSQEREGSYNEQFF | TGTGCCAGCAGCCAAGAGAGGGAGGGCTCCTACAATGAGCAGTTCTTC
- | 14 | - | TRBJ2-3 | TRBV6-5 | CASTRSISTDTQYF | TGTGCCAGCACCCGGTCAATCAGCACAGATACGCAGTATTTT
- | 11 | - | TRBJ2-1 | TRBV7-3 | CASGWGNEQFF | TGTGCCAGCGGGTGGGGAAATGAGCAGTTCTTC
- | 15 | - | TRBJ2-7 | TRBV18 | CASSPGGTVSYEQYF | TGTGCCAGCTCACCAGGGGGGACAGTTTCCTACGAGCAGTACTTC
- | 14 | - | TRBJ2-1 | TRBV6-5 | CASSYSRGYNEQFF | TGTGCCAGCAGTTACTCAAGGGGGTACAATGAGCAGTTCTTC
TRBD2 | 16 | - | TRBJ2-1 | TRBV11-2 | CASSRLLAGGRRGQFF | TGTGCCAGCAGCCGCCTTCTAGCGGGAGGAAGAAGGGGGCAGTTCTTC
- | 14 | - | TRBJ1-1 | TRBV7-2 | CASSFIGVRTEAFF | TGTGCCAGCAGCTTTATCGGGGTACGGACTGAAGCTTTCTTT
- | 17 | - | TRBJ1-2 | TRBV27 | CASSLSGRGPTNYGYTF | TGTGCCAGCAGTTTATCGGGCCGGGGCCCGACTAACTATGGCTACACCTTC
TRBD2 | 18 | - | TRBJ2-1 | TRBV4-2 | CASSQQQLLAGVGNEQFF | TGTGCCAGCAGCCAACAACAATTACTAGCGGGAGTTGGCAATGAGCAGTTCTTC
- | 14 | - | TRBJ2-3 | TRBV7-8 | CASSYFAREDTQYF | TGTGCCAGCAGCTACTTCGCCAGGGAAGATACGCAGTATTTT
- | 14 | - | TRBJ2-7 | TRBV2 | CASVRGREDTEQYF | TGTGCCAGCGTAAGAGGCAGGGAGGATACGGAGCAGTACTTC
- | 13 | - | TRBJ1-1 | TRBV7-9 | CASSLGAWTEAFF | TGTGCCAGCAGCTTAGGGGCCTGGACTGAAGCTTTCTTT
- | 11 | - | TRBJ2-1 | TRBV29-1 | CSVEVASETLF | TGCAGCGTTGAGGTTGCTAGCGAGACGCTCTTC
TRBD1 | 14 | - | TRBJ1-5 | TRBV2 | CASSAGQGHQPQHF | TGTGCCAGCAGCGCGGGACAGGGGCATCAGCCCCAGCATTTT
TRBD2 | 15 | - | TRBJ2-1 | TRBV7-9 | CASSLGTSAYNEQFF | TGTGCCAGCAGCTTGGGGACTAGCGCCTACAATGAGCAGTTCTTC
- | 15 | - | TRBJ2-7 | TRBV7-2 | CASSVQGGGIYEQYF | TGTGCCAGCAGCGTACAGGGCGGGGGAATTTACGAGCAGTACTTC
- | 15 | - | TRBJ2-3 | TRBV25-1 | CASSPPSSSTDTQYF | TGTGCCAGCAGTCCCCCTTCGTCTAGCACAGATACGCAGTATTTT
- | 17 | once | TRBJ2-1 | TRBV7-3 | CASSLTWVGLHSNEQFF | TGTGCCAGCAGCTTAACCTGGGTGGGACTCCATAGCAATGAGCAGTTCTTC
- | 14 | - | TRBJ2-2 | TRBV6-6 | CASSPSGLTGELFF | TGTGCCAGCAGTCCCTCAGGATTAACCGGGGAGCTGTTTTTT
- | 15 | - | TRBJ2-5 | TRBV15 | CATSPQGQNQETQYF | TGTGCCACCAGCCCTCAGGGGCAGAACCAAGAGACCCAGTACTTC
TRBD1 | 13 | - | TRBJ1-5 | TRBV12-5 | CASGLRGRQPQHF | TGTGCTAGTGGACTCAGGGGGCGTCAGCCCCAGCATTTT